This TCR beta chain is from a study of response to subunit inactivated influenza vaccine. Study conclusions and caveats: Few additional T cells are recruited per seasonal influenza vaccination, authors suggested.

TCRdb reprocessed the RT-PCR reads via MiXCR and lists one record per CDR3 protein. In the table there are 500,000 or so distinct CDR3 sequences, 16% of which are singletons. About this clonotype itself: Antigen specificity is unknown.

This CDR3 region has 13 residues. Trimming at V came to 0 bases and at J to 15 bases, leaving 5 bases not matched to a gene. Looked up from germline, CDR1 is LGHNA and CDR2 is YSLEER. The chain links TRBV4-3 to TRBJ1-4; 9 bases agree with TRBD1. The receptor was isolated from a man aged 45 to 70 who received an inactivated influenza vaccine. The source material was CD4+ T cells sorted from PBMCs, sampled roughly 24 months after vaccination. For the CDR3, the DNA is TGCGCCAGCAGCCAAGATACAGGGGGCTGGTTGTTTTTT. This codes for CASSQDTGGWLFF.